One sample yielded the 4 T cell receptor beta chains listed below, sequenced in a study of T-cell reconstitution after alpha-beta-depleted transplantation in children. TCRbeta library preparation incorporated unique molecular identifiers. TCRdb itself ran the PCR reads through MiXCR, one entry per CDR3 protein. The table lists roughly 240,000 distinct CDR3 sequences, roughly 8.2% of them singletons, with 6.3% in the top ten. This sample comprised PBMCs, mostly from graft donor cells, obtained 180 days after TCRalphabeta/CD19-depleted stem cell transplant. These receptors originate from a male patient between 10 and 17 years old who had a stem cell transplant for acute lymphoblastic leukemia, so the T cells may come from the graft donor.

This clonotype was detected ten times or more. The V gene is TRBV7-3, the J gene TRBJ2-3; 12 nucleotides agree with TRBD2. The germline V gene has CDR1 SGHTA and CDR2 FQGTGA. The CDR3 consists of 15 residues. Germline trimming cut 5 bases from V and 3 bases from J; bases unmatched to any gene: 3. CDR3 sequence reads: CASSTGTSGTDTQYF. The CDR3 DNA follows: TGTGCCAGCAGCACCGGGACTAGCGGGACAGATACGCAGTATTTT.

Ten or more counts support this clonotype. The chain uses TRBV6-1 and TRBJ1-5; 8 nucleotides align to TRBD1. The CDR3 length is 13 residues. V lost 2 bases, J lost 7 bases, and 1 base stayed unmatched. Looked up from germline, CDR1 is MNHNS and CDR2 is SASEGT. The CDR3 region is CASSEQGAQPQHF. CDR3 nucleotides: TGTGCCAGCAGTGAACAGGGGGCACAGCCCCAGCATTTT.

This clonotype was seen many times. The V call is TRBV7-2, the J call TRBJ1-5; TRBD1 aligns across 8 bases. The ends lost 1 base at V and 4 bases at J; junction bases unmatched: 3. This CDR3 has 15 residues. Germline V lookup: CDR1 SGHTA, CDR2 FQGNSA. CDR3 protein: CASSLGTGKNQPQHF. The CDR3 coding sequence is TGTGCCAGCAGCTTAGGGACAGGGAAGAATCAGCCCCAGCATTTT.

The table lists this clonotype with many counts. The rearrangement uses TRBV29-1 and TRBJ2-1, with 12 bases identical to TRBD2. CDR1 and CDR2 (germline): SQVTM, ANQGSEA. V trimming: 7 bases; J trimming: 8 bases; junction bases outside the gene matches: 6. This CDR3 is built from 13 residues. The CDR3 sequence: CSARLAGVYEQFF. The CDR3 region has the DNA TGCAGCGCCAGACTAGCGGGAGTTTATGAGCAGTTCTTC.